This TCR beta chain was recovered during a study of shared clonotypes between healthy human individuals. Libraries were prepared by immunoSEQ multiplex PCR; TCRdb keeps only in-frame clonotypes and omits some of them. The table includes around 550,000 clones, 90% to 96% detected once. The J segment lost 0 bases and the V segment lost 4 bases, leaving 4 bases of the junction unmatched. The germline CDR1 and CDR2 sequences are SGHRS and YFSETQ. CDR3 size: 15 residues. The receptor was isolated from a woman aged 25 to 45 in good health. The sample was naive CD4+ T cells sorted from blood. Subset noted: CD45RA+ positively selected. The chain uses TRBV5-1 and TRBJ2-3; 8 bases match TRBD1. CDR3 in DNA: TGCGCCAGCAGCGCGGGACAGGAAAGCACAGATACGCAGTATTTT. It yields the protein CASSAGQESTDTQYF.